This entry lists 24 T cell receptor beta chains sequenced from one sample in a study of CD8+ T cells in alopecia areata. RNA was extracted and reverse transcribed into cDNA as the sequencing template. Profiling relied on immunoSEQ multiplex PCR, and the TCRdb table lists in-frame clones only, not all of them. Of fewer than 350,000 clones in the sample, roughly 60% were seen once. The treatment is: oral pan-JAK inhibitor, 5-10 mg twice daily. Sequenced material: CD4+ T cells sorted from blood, taken at week 24, from a patient treated with tofacitinib. All receptors derive from a human donor with alopecia areata.

The chain is built from TRBV18 and TRBJ2-6; 7 bases fit TRBD1. After removal of 3 bases from V and 4 bases from J, the junction contained 3 bases not matched to a gene. The CDR3 length is 15 residues. Germline V gene lookup returns CDR1 KGHSH and CDR2 LQKENI. CDR3 nucleotide sequence: TGTGCCAGCTCACCCAGACAGGGAGGGGCCAACGTCCTGACTTTC. Protein product: CASSPRQGGANVLTF.

A remark on this clone: The junction departs from germline at one end; a sequencing error may be responsible. The chain has TRBV2 and TRBJ1-5; TRBD1 is a possible D gene (5 bases). The CDR3 runs 14 residues. CDR1 is SNHLY, CDR2 FYNNEI, per germline. The CDR3 bases are TGTGCCAGCAGGGAAGACAGTCCCAATCAGCCCCAGCATTTT. Amino acid sequence: CASREDSPNQPQHF.

This sequence joins TRBV27 and TRBJ1-2; D gene unclear. Deletions cut 1 base from V and 5 bases from J, with 8 bases between. Germline loops: CDR1 MNHEY, CDR2 SMNVEV (reference sequence). The CDR3 length is 13 residues. The CDR3 bases are TGTGCCAGCAGTTTATTTCGGGGATATGGCTACACCTTC. Its translation is CASSLFRGYGYTF.

CDR3 sequence (DNA): TGCAGCGTTCGACAGGGGGCTTATGGCTACACCTTC. Residues: CSVRQGAYGYTF. The chain links TRBV29-1 to TRBJ1-2; 10 bases match TRBD1. Germline V gene sequence: CDR1 SQVTM, CDR2 ANQGSEA. V shed 5 bases and J 5 bases; nucleotides not matched to a gene: 2. There are 12 residues in the CDR3.

J is TRBJ1-5 and V is TRBV2; the D is unclear. This CDR3 spans 15 amino acids. Germline V gene lookup returns CDR1 SNHLY and CDR2 FYNNEI. Trimming pared 3 bases from V and 7 bases from J, leaving 16 bases between. The CDR3 region is CASSDGWVREQPQHF. As DNA, the CDR3 is TGTGCCAGCAGTGATGGCTGGGTTAGAGAGCAGCCCCAGCATTTT.

This chain uses TRBV29-1 with TRBJ2-1; TRBD2 is a possible D gene (5 bases). CDR1 SQVTM and CDR2 ANQGSEA come from the germline V gene. The CDR3 spans 13 residues. The V end lost 3 bases, the J end lost 5 bases, and 11 bases lay between the germline ends. Written as DNA, the CDR3 is TGCAGCGTTGATGGGAGCTTTAACAATGAGCAGTTCTTC. It specifies CSVDGSFNNEQFF.

This clone was detected only once. The chain links TRBV4-1 to TRBJ2-1; no firm D call. The CDR3 length is 15 residues. The germline V and J ends were trimmed by 4 bases and 3 bases, with 13 bases remaining between them. Germline CDR1 reads MGHRA; CDR2 reads YSYEKL. The chain's CDR3 is CASSLRIVHYNEQFF. CDR3 sequence (DNA): TGCGCCAGCAGCCTCCGGATAGTTCACTACAATGAGCAGTTCTTC.

The CDR3, as DNA: TGTGCCTGGAGTGTACGACGGCTCATCGACCAAGACTATGGCTACACCTTC. Translated, it gives CAWSVRRLIDQDYGYTF. V gene TRBV30 combines with J gene TRBJ1-2; D ambiguous. V lost 0 bases and J lost 3, with 20 bases in between. From germline, CDR1 is GTSNPN and CDR2 SVGIG (reference sequence). CDR3 length: 17 residues.

The chain couples TRBV27 to TRBJ2-3; D unclear. The CDR3 consists of 15 residues. The V gene's germline CDR1 is MNHEY and CDR2 SMNVEV (reference sequence). V dropped 3 bases and J dropped 4 bases, with 14 bases sitting between them. CDR3 residues: CASSFWQARSDTQYF. The CDR3 nucleotides read TGTGCCAGCAGTTTTTGGCAGGCCCGATCAGATACGCAGTATTTT.

In this sample, this clone turned up once. This chain uses TRBV29-1 with TRBJ1-1, with a possible D match to TRBD1 (5 bases). Germline CDR1 reads SQVTM; CDR2 reads ANQGSEA. V was cut by 7 bases and J by 1 base, with 13 bases left in between. This CDR3 spans 13 amino acids. For the CDR3, the DNA is TGCAGCGCCACCTTTGGGGGGAACACTGAAGCTTTCTTT. Its protein product is CSATFGGNTEAFF. Full variable domain (remainder filled in from reference TRBV29-1 and TRBJ1-1): SAVISQKPSRDICQRGTSLTIQCQVDSQVTMMFWYRQQPGQSLTLIATANQGSEATYESGFVIDKFPISRPNLTFSTLTVSNMSPEDSSIYLCSATFGGNTEAFFGQGTRLTVV.

This clone was found a few times. The V call is TRBV7-9, the J call TRBJ1-2; D ambiguous. Germline V gene data show CDR1 as SEHNR and CDR2 as FQNEAQ (reference sequence). The CDR3 sequence is 12 residues long. V lost 5 bases to trimming and J lost 6 bases, with 10 bases between them. The CDR3 loop is CASSPESHGYTF. The DNA for the CDR3 is TGTGCCAGCAGCCCCGAAAGCCATGGCTACACCTTC.

This sequence joins TRBV29-1 and TRBJ2-7, with TRBD1 matching over 7 bases. There are 13 residues in the CDR3. V was pared by 5 bases and J by 2 bases, with 6 bases of the junction left unmatched. Germline V lookup: CDR1 SQVTM, CDR2 ANQGSEA. CDR3 amino acids: CSVKRGPTYEQYF. The CDR3 DNA reads as TGCAGCGTTAAGAGGGGGCCTACCTACGAGCAGTACTTC.

The chain uses TRBV30 and TRBJ1-2, with no clear D. The CDR3 contains 12 residues. CDR1 and CDR2 from the germline V gene are GTSNPN and SVGIG (reference sequence). V gave up 0 bases and J gave up 8 bases, with 10 bases separating them. The CDR3 DNA is TGTGCCTGGAGTGTAATAGCTAAGGGCTACACCTTC. Protein product: CAWSVIAKGYTF.

J is TRBJ1-4 and V is TRBV2, with D possibly being TRBD1 (6 bases). The CDR3 is 13 residues long. V was trimmed by 6 bases and J by 7 bases, leaving 12 bases between them. The germline V gene has CDR1 SNHLY and CDR2 FYNNEI. CDR3 amino acids: CASRQGPSEKLFF. The CDR3 DNA reads as TGTGCCAGCAGGCAGGGGCCCAGTGAAAAACTGTTTTTT. The full variable domain, with the rest looked up from reference TRBV2 and TRBJ1-4, is EPEVTQTPSHQVTQMGQEVILRCVPISNHLYFYWYRQILGQKVEFLVSFYNNEISEKSEIFDDQFSVERPDGSNFTLKIRSTKLEDSAMYFCASRQGPSEKLFFGSGTQLSVL.

V usage is TRBV10-3 and J usage is TRBJ2-2; no clear D. Germline V gene sequence: CDR1 ENHRY, CDR2 SYGVKD. The CDR3 is made up of 14 amino acids. Trimming took off 3 bases at V and 3 bases at J, with 8 bases between the two ends. CDR3 loop: CAISETAYTGELFF. CDR3 in DNA: TGTGCCATCAGTGAAACCGCTTACACCGGGGAGCTGTTTTTT.

CDR3 region: CASSSQGTLYNEQFF. CDR3 sequence (DNA): TGTGCCAGTAGTTCACAGGGGACTCTCTACAATGAGCAGTTCTTC. V usage is TRBV19 and J usage is TRBJ2-1; possibly TRBD1 for D (7 bases). The CDR3 consists of 15 residues. V lost 5 bases and J lost 3, with 14 bases in between. Germline values: CDR1 LNHDA, CDR2 SQIVND (reference sequence).

This chain links TRBV4-1 with TRBJ2-5, with D possibly being TRBD2 (5 bases). Germline V lookup: CDR1 MGHRA, CDR2 YSYEKL. CDR3 length equals 13 residues. Deletions cut 1 base from V and 3 bases from J, with 6 bases between. DNA for the CDR3: TGCGCCAGCAGCCAAGGTAGCGAAGAGACCCAGTACTTC. Protein product: CASSQGSEETQYF.

The chain is built from TRBV7-2 and TRBJ1-1; TRBD1 agrees at 7 bases. This CDR3 has 13 residues. The trim removed 4 bases at V and 7 bases at J, leaving 6 bases unmatched. Germline CDR1 is SGHTA and CDR2 is FQGNSA. This CDR3 reads CASSSPHRGEAFF. Written as DNA, the CDR3 is TGTGCCAGCAGCTCACCCCACAGGGGTGAAGCTTTCTTT.

The chain couples TRBV7-6 to TRBJ1-5; 9 bases match TRBD1. Germline lookup yields CDR1 SGHVS and CDR2 FNYEAQ. The CDR3 is 14 amino acids. Losses at the gene ends were 5 bases for V and 7 bases for J; bases not matched to a gene: 6. Here the CDR3 reads CASSRGQGHQPQHF. The CDR3 DNA sequence: TGTGCCAGCAGCCGCGGACAGGGGCACCAGCCCCAGCATTTT. Full variable domain (outside the CDR3, taken from reference TRBV7-6 and TRBJ1-5): GAGVSQSPRYKVTKRGQDVALRCDPISGHVSLYWYRQALGQGPEFLTYFNYEAQQDKSGLPNDRFSAERPEGSISTLTIQRTEQRDSAMYRCASSRGQGHQPQHFGDGTRLSIL.

This clone was found a few times. The chain combines TRBV2 with TRBJ1-2, with D possibly being TRBD1 (5 bases). V shed 4 bases and J shed 8 bases, with 14 bases lying between them. The CDR3 has 13 residues. Per the germline V gene, CDR1 is SNHLY and CDR2 is FYNNEI. CDR3 nucleotides: TGTGCCAGCAGTGGGACTCCAGGGTACGGCTACACCTTC. Translating it yields CASSGTPGYGYTF.

There are a few counts of this clone. The chain combines TRBV2 with TRBJ1-5; a weak D match, TRBD1 (5 bases). V was clipped by 6 bases and J by 0 bases, with 12 bases between them. Germline CDR1 is SNHLY and CDR2 is FYNNEI. The CDR3 spans 15 residues. This CDR3 is CASRFQTDSNQPQHF. The CDR3 DNA is TGTGCCAGCAGATTCCAGACAGATAGCAATCAGCCCCAGCATTTT.

This clone was observed a handful of times. This sequence joins TRBV7-9 and TRBJ2-2; D may correspond to TRBD1 or TRBD2 (5 bases each). The CDR3 loop spans 15 amino acids. With 7 bases removed from V and 1 base from J, the gap between germline ends came to 13 bases. Germline V gene sequence: CDR1 SEHNR, CDR2 FQNEAQ (reference sequence). The DNA for the CDR3 is TGTGCCAGCAACCCGGGACCGATGAACACCGGGGAGCTGTTTTTT. Translation: CASNPGPMNTGELFF.

This clone was picked up a small number of times. This sequence joins TRBV4-3 and TRBJ1-2, with no clear D. Per the germline V gene, CDR1 is LGHNA and CDR2 is YSLEER. V lost 1 base and J 3 bases, leaving 9 bases between the germline ends. CDR3 length: 14 residues. CDR3 nucleotides: TGCGCCAGCAGCCAAGGCGAAGGGCACTATGGCTACACCTTC. Its protein is CASSQGEGHYGYTF.

The V and J genes are TRBV27 and TRBJ2-1, with D possibly being TRBD2 (5 bases). This CDR3 has 14 amino acids. Trimming removed 3 bases at V and 3 bases at J, with 9 bases between. Per the germline V gene, CDR1 is MNHEY and CDR2 is SMNVEV (reference sequence). CDR3: CASSFRGNYNEQFF. The CDR3 DNA follows: TGTGCCAGCAGTTTCCGGGGAAACTACAATGAGCAGTTCTTC.